This is a list of T cell receptor beta chains from one sample in a study of blood T cell repertoires in COVID-19. Sequencing was performed with immunoSEQ multiplex PCR; in TCRdb, only in-frame clones are kept and a portion is missing. The data show approximately 250,000 clones, approximately 88% seen once. Sequencing input: PBMCs or T cells enriched from blood (not recorded which). Receptor source: a woman between 40 and 55 years old with acute COVID-19. Both conserved end residues are part of each CDR3. D genes are given only for firm matches. Clone sizes are given selectively: once, few, many, or a class where the clone is expanded.

>TRBJ2-2|.|TRBV9|.
CASSVAGTPTLLFF
TGTGCCAGCAGCGTAGCTGGGACACCCACATTGCTGTTTTTT
>TRBJ1-6|.|TRBV6-2/TRBV6-3|.
CASSYDRGSESPLHF
TGTGCCAGCAGTTACGATCGGGGAAGCGAATCACCCCTCCACTTT
>TRBJ2-7|.|TRBV5-1|.
CASSLAGGSYEQYF
TGCGCCAGCAGCCTCGCAGGGGGGTCCTACGAGCAGTACTTC
>TRBJ1-3|TRBD1|TRBV6-4|.
CASSDRDRLLGNTIYF
TGTGCCAGCAGTGACAGGGACAGACTTTTAGGAAACACCATATATTTT
>TRBJ2-4|TRBD2|TRBV5-1|once
CASSPGTSGSFGNIQYF
TGCGCCAGCAGCCCCGGGACTAGCGGGAGTTTTGGAAACATTCAGTACTTC
>TRBJ1-4|TRBD1|TRBV7-6|.
CASSPQGVYEKLFF
TGTGCCAGCAGCCCACAGGGGGTGTATGAAAAACTGTTTTTT
>TRBJ1-4|.|TRBV24-1|.
CATRGRTNEKLFF
TGTGCCACCAGAGGGAGGACTAATGAAAAACTGTTTTTT
>TRBJ1-2|.|TRBV27|.
CASSFSLDSRYGYTF
TGTGCCAGCAGTTTTTCGCTCGACAGTCGCTATGGCTACACCTTC
>TRBJ1-2|TRBD1|TRBV11-2|.
CASSLGQAITF
TGTGCCAGCAGCCTGGGACAGGCTATAACCTTC
>TRBJ1-2|TRBD1|TRBV7-6|.
CASSSTPGQGSGGYTF
TGTGCCAGCAGCTCAACCCCGGGACAGGGAAGTGGTGGCTACACCTTC
>TRBJ1-1|.|TRBV19|.
CASSIYQGTEAFF
TGTGCCAGTAGTATATACCAGGGTACTGAAGCTTTCTTT
>TRBJ2-2|TRBD1|TRBV28|.
CASSSTGAYTGELFF
TGTGCCAGCAGTTCGACAGGGGCGTACACCGGGGAGCTGTTTTTT
>TRBJ1-2|TRBD1|TRBV25-1|.
CASSELTGGNYGYTF
TGTGCCAGCAGTGAATTGACAGGGGGTAACTATGGCTACACCTTC
>TRBJ1-2|.|TRBV5-6|.
CASSLVGLRSWGYTF
TGTGCCAGCAGCTTGGTGGGTCTCAGGTCGTGGGGCTACACCTTC
>TRBJ2-5|.|TRBV6-1|.
CASSDGAEGTQYF
TGTGCCAGCAGTGATGGGGCGGAGGGGACCCAGTACTTC
>TRBJ1-4|TRBD1|TRBV6-1|once
CASSEAQAGGEKLFF
TGTGCCAGCAGTGAAGCGCAGGCAGGGGGAGAAAAACTGTTTTTT
>TRBJ1-4|.|TRBV5-1|.
CASSLSAGGDEKLFF
TGCGCCAGCAGCTTGTCGGCAGGAGGAGATGAAAAACTGTTTTTT
>TRBJ1-3|.|TRBV6-5|.
CASSYSGLYSGNTIYF
TGTGCCAGCAGTTACTCTGGACTCTACTCTGGAAACACCATATATTTT
>TRBJ1-2|.|TRBV30|.
CAWSALSGGGSGYTF
TGTGCCTGGAGTGCCCTTTCAGGAGGAGGGAGCGGCTACACCTTC
>TRBJ2-5|.|TRBV18|.
CASSSEDGETQYF
TGTGCCAGCTCATCGGAGGACGGGGAGACCCAGTACTTC
>TRBJ2-5|.|TRBV9|once
CASSVDNPGTTGETQYF
TGTGCCAGCAGCGTAGATAACCCCGGGACAACGGGGGAGACCCAGTACTTC
>TRBJ2-7|.|TRBV7-6|.
CASKQAVNSYEQYF
TGTGCCAGCAAGCAAGCGGTCAACTCCTACGAGCAGTACTTC
>TRBJ2-3|TRBD1|TRBV5-4|.
CASSPWGTGVTDTQYF
TGTGCCAGCAGCCCGTGGGGGACAGGGGTCACAGATACGCAGTATTTT
>TRBJ2-1|TRBD2|TRBV28|.
CASSHPTGLAGQFF
TGTGCCAGCAGCCACCCCACTGGACTAGCGGGACAGTTCTTC
>TRBJ1-1|.|TRBV5-1|.
CASSLAVGQDTEAFF
TGCGCCAGCAGCTTGGCCGTGGGTCAGGACACTGAAGCTTTCTTT
>TRBJ1-1|.|TRBV11-3|.
CASSQRVDTEAFF
TGTGCCAGCAGCCAACGAGTAGATACTGAAGCTTTCTTT
>TRBJ1-2|TRBD1|TRBV6-2/TRBV6-3|.
CASSDDRGRANYGYTF
TGTGCCAGCAGTGACGACAGGGGACGAGCTAACTATGGCTACACCTTC